These 18 T cell receptor beta chains were all obtained from the same sample, sequenced in a study of T cells in tuberculosis. Sequenced by immunoSEQ multiplex PCR; TCRdb stores in-frame clones only, minus some. The sample lists tens of thousands of clones; 92% were seen once. Documented time point: new active TB diagnosis, blood taken before or within 7 days of starting treatment. The sample consisted of PBMCs, taken at tuberculosis diagnosis. These receptors came from an adult with tuberculosis. Some clones in this sample may be carry-over from other donors' samples.

This clone has a single count. The chain employs TRBV2 and TRBJ2-2; 8 nucleotides align to TRBD2. Trimming removed 5 bases from V and 6 bases from J; junction bases left unmatched: 11. The CDR3 extends over 16 amino acids. Germline V lookup: CDR1 SNHLY, CDR2 FYNNEI. DNA for the CDR3: TGTGCCAGCAGTTCCGGGACTAGGGGATACCCCGGGGAGCTGTTTTTT. Translating gives CASSSGTRGYPGELFF.

A single count supports this clone. The V and J genes are TRBV18 and TRBJ2-2; possible D gene TRBD2, 5 bases. This CDR3 has 14 amino acids. V was cut by 10 bases and J by 5 bases, with 17 bases left in between. Germline V lookup: CDR1 KGHSH, CDR2 LQKENI. CDR3 protein: CAISFGGRTGELFF. In DNA form, the CDR3 reads TGTGCCATCTCTTTCGGAGGTCGAACCGGGGAGCTGTTTTTT.

The chain combines TRBV4-1 with TRBJ2-7; weak D call: TRBD2 (5 bases). The CDR3 covers 13 residues. Between the trimmed V and J ends, which lost 5 bases and 1 base, there was a span of 9 bases. Germline-derived CDR1 and CDR2 are MGHRA and YSYEKL. CDR3 sequence (DNA): TGCGCCAGCAGCGCGGGTCCGTCCTACGAGCAGTACTTC. Translating it yields CASSAGPSYEQYF.

The chain combines TRBV2 with TRBJ1-1; 8 bases map to TRBD1. The CDR3 runs 15 residues. The V gene's germline CDR1 is SNHLY and CDR2 FYNNEI. Losses at the gene ends were 2 bases for V and 3 bases for J; bases not matched to a gene: 5. The CDR3 coding sequence is TGTGCCAGCAGTGAACAGGGGGCCGGGTACACTGAAGCTTTCTTT. Amino acid sequence: CASSEQGAGYTEAFF. The variable domain in full, with the rest retrieved from reference TRBV2 and TRBJ1-1, is EPEVTQTPSHQVTQMGQEVILRCVPISNHLYFYWYRQILGQKVEFLVSFYNNEISEKSEIFDDQFSVERPDGSNFTLKIRSTKLEDSAMYFCASSEQGAGYTEAFFGQGTRLTVV.

The gene calls are TRBV14 and TRBJ2-6; 8 positions match TRBD2. This CDR3 has 18 amino acids. The germline CDR1 and CDR2 sequences are SGHDN and FVKESK. V gave up 3 bases and J gave up 2 bases; unmatched junction bases: 9. CDR3: CASSHFSGGAPGANVLTF. The DNA for the CDR3 is TGTGCCAGCAGCCATTTCTCCGGGGGGGCGCCTGGGGCCAACGTCCTGACTTTC. Full variable domain (missing parts from reference TRBV14 and TRBJ2-6): EAGVTQFPSHSVIEKGQTVTLRCDPISGHDNLYWYRRVMGKEIKFLLHFVKESKQDESGMPNNRFLAERTGGTYSTLKVQPAELEDSGVYFCASSHFSGGAPGANVLTFGAGSRLTVL.

This sequence joins TRBV6-1 and TRBJ2-1; tentatively, D is TRBD2 (7 bases). The ends were cut back, 11 bases at V and 1 base at J, with 18 bases in the middle. This CDR3 has 15 residues. The germline V gene encodes CDR1 MNHNS and CDR2 SASEGT. DNA for the CDR3: TGTGCCTCTCCTATCCGGGGGGCATCCTACAATGAGCAGTTCTTC. Translation: CASPIRGASYNEQFF.

V usage is TRBV10-1 and J usage is TRBJ1-4; TRBD1 might be the D (6 bases). Trimming left V 1 base short and J 6 bases short, with 15 bases between. The CDR3 is 16 residues long. The V gene's germline CDR1 is WNHNN and CDR2 SYGVQD (reference sequence). The CDR3 coding sequence is TGCGCCAGCAGTGAGTTCTCGGGGGGCTTGGATGAAAAACTGTTTTTT. It encodes CASSEFSGGLDEKLFF.

Relative to its sample, this clone is medium-sized. The rearrangement uses TRBV6-1 and TRBJ1-1; D remains ambiguous. This CDR3 spans 14 amino acids. Germline V lookup: CDR1 MNHNS, CDR2 SASEGT. The ends were cut back, 2 bases at V and 5 bases at J, with 12 bases in the middle. Written as DNA, the CDR3 is TGTGCCAGCAGTGAACTCGGGGTTGAAACTGAAGCTTTCTTT. Translation gives CASSELGVETEAFF.

This chain joins TRBV7-9 and TRBJ2-2; TRBD1 matches at 8 bases. CDR3 size: 13 residues. The germline V gene has CDR1 SEHNR and CDR2 FQNEAQ (reference sequence). J was trimmed by 5 bases and V by 5 bases; bases with no gene match: 1. Here the CDR3 reads CASSGQGTGELFF. As DNA, the CDR3 is TGTGCCAGCAGCGGACAGGGAACCGGGGAGCTGTTTTTT.

The chain employs TRBV7-7 and TRBJ2-2; D is undetermined. CDR3 length equals 13 residues. Trimming removed 4 bases from V and 6 bases from J, with 9 bases in between. Germline loops: CDR1 SSHAT, CDR2 FNYEAQ (reference sequence). The CDR3 DNA follows: TGTGCCAGCAGCTCAAATTCGGCCGGGGAGCTGTTTTTT. Its protein product is CASSSNSAGELFF.

V is TRBV27 and J is TRBJ2-3, with D tentatively TRBD2 (6 bases). Germline V gene sequence: CDR1 MNHEY, CDR2 SMNVEV (reference sequence). Trimming shortened V by 6 bases and J by 2 bases, and 12 bases separated the two germline ends. This CDR3 contains 14 residues. The CDR3 nucleotides read TGTGCCAGCAGGCGGGACTCCACCACAGATACGCAGTATTTT. As protein: CASRRDSTTDTQYF.

The rearrangement joins TRBV29-1 to TRBJ1-2; D is perhaps TRBD1 (5 bases). The V gene lost 6 bases and the J gene lost 3 bases, with 20 bases spanning the gap. This CDR3 comprises 15 residues. Germline-derived CDR1 and CDR2 are SQVTM and ANQGSEA. The CDR3 is CSVVGAGFRDYGYTF. The CDR3 DNA follows: TGCAGCGTCGTTGGGGCGGGGTTCCGTGACTATGGCTACACCTTC.

The rearrangement uses TRBV5-1 and TRBJ2-1, with D possibly being TRBD2 (6 bases). The CDR3 runs 19 residues. The germline gives CDR1 SGHRS, CDR2 YFSETQ. Trimming removed 5 bases from V and 3 bases from J, with 27 bases in between. Here the CDR3 reads CASSVRGSPLGPNYNEQFF. CDR3 in DNA: TGCGCCAGCAGTGTCCGGGGGTCCCCCCTCGGCCCGAACTACAATGAGCAGTTCTTC.

The chain links TRBV2 to TRBJ2-1; D not resolved. The ends were cut back, 1 base at V and 6 bases at J, with 7 bases in the middle. The germline V gene has CDR1 SNHLY and CDR2 FYNNEI. This CDR3 is 13 amino acids long. The CDR3 region is CASSEGPLNEQFF. Here the CDR3 DNA reads TGTGCCAGCAGTGAAGGGCCCCTCAATGAGCAGTTCTTC.

This clone has a single count. The gene calls are TRBV15 and TRBJ2-7; 9 nucleotides line up with TRBD1. Germline trimming cut 5 bases from V and 5 bases from J; bases unmatched to any gene: 10. Germline-derived CDR1 and CDR2 are LNHNV and YYDKDF (reference sequence). There are 15 residues in the CDR3. In nucleotides, the CDR3 is TGTGCCACCAGCCGTCCCGGGACAGGGTTCCACGAGCAGTACTTC. Translated, it gives CATSRPGTGFHEQYF.

This clone appeared once. V is TRBV7-8 and J is TRBJ1-1; the match to TRBD1 covers 9 bases. Germline CDR1 and CDR2: SGHVS and FQNEAQ. Germline trimming cut 5 bases from V and 1 base from J; bases unmatched to any gene: 5. The CDR3 spans 15 residues. CDR3 protein: CASSLDRGRNTEAFF. CDR3 nucleotide sequence: TGTGCCAGCAGCCTGGACAGGGGCCGGAACACTGAAGCTTTCTTT.

This chain connects TRBV18 to TRBJ2-7, with 8 bases that match TRBD1. CDR1 KGHSH and CDR2 LQKENI come from the germline V gene. The ends lost 3 bases at V and 0 bases at J; junction bases unmatched: 1. This CDR3 is 14 amino acids long. The DNA of the CDR3 is TGTGCCAGCTCACCGGGACAGGTCTCCTACGAGCAGTACTTC. Its protein product is CASSPGQVSYEQYF.

The rearrangement uses TRBV5-1 and TRBJ2-3; 10 bases line up with TRBD1. CDR1 and CDR2 from the germline V gene are SGHRS and YFSETQ. The junction had 6 bases not matched to a gene; V was cut back by 0 bases and J by 5 bases. There are 16 residues in the CDR3. CDR3 sequence (DNA): TGCGCCAGCAGCTTGGCTTCGACAGGGGGCAAAGATACGCAGTATTTT. This codes for CASSLASTGGKDTQYF.